The clone carrying this T cell receptor beta chain was recorded once. No antigen is known for it. This sample was taken from a study of Ad26.COV2.S vaccination and SARS-CoV-2 variants. Turning to the study itself: Recipients of Ad26.COV2.S got it intramuscularly, once or twice 56 days apart.

The treatment was: over 15 received Ad26.COV2.S at low or high dose, single or two shots; roughly 5 received placebo; per-sample allocation not given. Samples were taken on day 63 after the first vaccine or placebo injection. This adult donor, from Boston, was 18-55 years old. Spike of the Wuhan-strain SARS-CoV-2 was expressed by an Ad26 vector, which formed the vaccine. Study outcomes and limitations: Similar non-spike TCR breadth was observed in recipients of vaccine and of placebo.

Trimming cost V 1 base and J 4 bases, with 13 bases left between them. The CDR3 totals 15 residues. In germline, CDR1 is LGHNA, CDR2 YNFKEQ. The data were produced by immunoSEQ multiplex PCR, yet TCRdb's version contains in-frame clones alone and is incomplete. This sample has hundreds of thousands of clones, with about 87% found just once. This clonotype was sampled from a person aged 18-65 years who received the Ad26.COV2.S COVID-19 vaccine or a placebo. The sequencing here drew on peripheral blood, taken in a trial of Ad26.COV2.S vaccine versus placebo. The chain carries TRBV4-2 and TRBJ1-2; weak D call: TRBD1 (6 bases). The CDR3 region is CASSQAGGQGYGYTF. Here the CDR3 DNA reads TGTGCCAGCAGCCAAGCGGGGGGGCAAGGCTATGGCTACACCTTC.